This entry lists 6 T cell receptor beta chains sequenced from one sample in a study of cytomegalovirus exposure and HLA in healthy donors (dated by TCRdb to about 2017). Library construction relied on the immunoSEQ multiplex PCR assay. The multiplex PCR relied on a mix of 60 forward primers for TCR Vbeta segments and 13 reverse primers for TCR Jbeta segments. Not all clones reach the TCRdb copy of this immuneACCESS table, which keeps in-frame sequences only. Checked studies attribute under half of the gap to unresolved V genes and leave the rest unexplained. The sample table shows 140,000 to 150,000 clones, and around three quarters are seen once. About 3% of the sample comes from the top ten. The specimen was PBMCs. The origin of the receptors is a man aged 40-55 years in good health and CMV-seropositive.

This clone appeared a few times. The rearrangement links TRBV7-2 to TRBJ1-6; 7 nucleotides line up with TRBD1. This CDR3 spans 15 amino acids. Germline V gene sequence: CDR1 SGHTA, CDR2 FQGNSA. Trimming removed 0 bases from V and 8 bases from J; junction bases left unmatched: 4. This CDR3 is CASSLAGGRDSPLHF. The CDR3 nucleotides read TGTGCCAGCAGCTTAGCAGGGGGCCGGGATTCACCCCTCCACTTT.

This clone was seen a handful of times. The rearrangement uses TRBV18 and TRBJ1-5; 7 positions match TRBD1. The length of the CDR3 is 15 residues. Germline assignment: CDR1 KGHSH and CDR2 LQKENI. The V gene end was trimmed by 2 bases and the J gene end by 5 bases; junction bases not matched to a gene: 6. CDR3 in DNA: TGTGCCAGCTCACCAATTGGGACAGCCTATCAGCCCCAGCATTTT. This gives the protein CASSPIGTAYQPQHF.

The DNA of the CDR3 is TGTGCCAGCAGCGTCACCGGGACAGGGGGATCTGGGGCCAACGTCCTGACTTTC. This sequence encodes CASSVTGTGGSGANVLTF. The chain recombines TRBV9 with TRBJ2-6, with 11 positions matching TRBD1. Germline CDR1 is SGDLS and CDR2 is YYNGEE. The length of the CDR3 is 18 residues. Trimming removed 2 bases from V and 1 base from J; junction bases left unmatched: 5.

The gene calls are TRBV2 and TRBJ1-5, with TRBD1 matching over 10 bases. The CDR3 has 15 residues. Germline loops: CDR1 SNHLY, CDR2 FYNNEI. After removal of 1 base from V and 15 bases from J, the junction contained 12 bases not matched to a gene. CDR3 bases: TGTGCCAGCAGTGAAGGGAAGGACAGGGGGGATCAACGGCATTTT. Translating it yields CASSEGKDRGDQRHF. Filled out from reference TRBV2 and TRBJ1-5, the complete variable domain reads EPEVTQTPSHQVTQMGQEVILRCVPISNHLYFYWYRQILGQKVEFLVSFYNNEISEKSEIFDDQFSVERPDGSNFTLKIRSTKLEDSAMYFCASSEGKDRGDQRHFGDGTRLSIL.

This clone was recorded a few times. This chain links TRBV19 with TRBJ2-7, with 7 nucleotides matching TRBD1. V was clipped by 4 bases and J by 5 bases; unmatched bases: 5. The CDR3 consists of 13 residues. The germline CDR1 and CDR2 sequences are LNHDA and SQIVND (reference sequence). CDR3 bases: TGTGCCAGTAGTAGGGGAACAGGGGACGAGCAGTACTTC. Protein: CASSRGTGDEQYF.

V and J are TRBV7-2 and TRBJ2-7, with D possibly TRBD2 on 6 matching bases. V was clipped by 5 bases and J by 2 bases, with 19 bases between them. Looked up from germline, CDR1 is SGHTA and CDR2 is FQGNSA. The CDR3 is 16 amino acids. In DNA form, the CDR3 reads TGTGCCAGCAGCCCCAATCCGGGACTCGTCACCTACGAGCAGTACTTC. This encodes CASSPNPGLVTYEQYF.